This T cell receptor (beta chain) was sequenced during a study of blood T cell repertoires in COVID-19. Study as a whole: Material from acute and convalescent COVID-19 was sourced from the United States, Italy and Spain.

Method: immunoSEQ multiplex PCR; TCRdb's copy keeps in-frame clones and lacks some. The table has some 340,000 clones, approximately 91% seen once. Trimming left V 0 bases short and J 2 bases short, with 14 bases between. The germline gives CDR1 SGHRS, CDR2 YFSETQ. The CDR3 runs 16 residues. This receptor was obtained from a woman younger than 45 who had been exposed to COVID-19. The rearrangement links TRBV5-1 to TRBJ1-2; the D gene is possibly TRBD1 (5 bases). Material for sequencing was PBMCs or T cells enriched from blood (not recorded which). The CDR3, as DNA: TGCGCCAGCAGCTTGGGATTTGGGGGGTCAAACTATGGCTACACCTTC. Translating it yields CASSLGFGGSNYGYTF.